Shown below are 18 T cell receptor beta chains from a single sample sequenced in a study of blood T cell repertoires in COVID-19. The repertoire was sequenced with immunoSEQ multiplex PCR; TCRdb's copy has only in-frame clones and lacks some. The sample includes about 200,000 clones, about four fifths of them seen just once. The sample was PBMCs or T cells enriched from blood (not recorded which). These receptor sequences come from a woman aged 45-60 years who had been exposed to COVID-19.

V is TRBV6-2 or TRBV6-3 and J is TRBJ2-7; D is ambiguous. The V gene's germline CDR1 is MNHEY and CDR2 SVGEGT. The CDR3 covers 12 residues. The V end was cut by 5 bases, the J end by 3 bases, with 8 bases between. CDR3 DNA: TGTGCCAGCAGTAGAATAGTCTACGAGCAGTACTTC. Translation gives CASSRIVYEQYF.

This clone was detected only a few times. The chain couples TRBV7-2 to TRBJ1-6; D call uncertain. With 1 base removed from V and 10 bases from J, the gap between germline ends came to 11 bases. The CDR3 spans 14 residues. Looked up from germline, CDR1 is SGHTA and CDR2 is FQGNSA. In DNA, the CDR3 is TGTGCCAGCAGCTTAGATCAGGCGCACTCACCCCTCCACTTT. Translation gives CASSLDQAHSPLHF.

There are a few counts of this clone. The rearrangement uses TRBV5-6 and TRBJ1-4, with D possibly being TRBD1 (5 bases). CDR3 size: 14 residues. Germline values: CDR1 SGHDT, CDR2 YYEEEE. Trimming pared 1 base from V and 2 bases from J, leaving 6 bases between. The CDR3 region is CASSLPGTNEKLFF. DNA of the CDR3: TGTGCCAGCAGCTTGCCAGGGACTAATGAAAAACTGTTTTTT.

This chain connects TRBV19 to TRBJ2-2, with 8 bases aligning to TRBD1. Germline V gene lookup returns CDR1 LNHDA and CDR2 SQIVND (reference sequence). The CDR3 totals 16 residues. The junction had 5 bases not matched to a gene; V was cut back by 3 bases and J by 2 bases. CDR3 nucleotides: TGTGCCAGTAGTATCCGGGACAGGTCAAACACCGGGGAGCTGTTTTTT. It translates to CASSIRDRSNTGELFF.

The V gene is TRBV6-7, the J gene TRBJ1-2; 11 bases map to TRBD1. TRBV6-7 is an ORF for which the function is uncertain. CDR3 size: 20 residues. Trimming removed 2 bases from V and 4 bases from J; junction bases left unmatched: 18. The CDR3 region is CASSYRTGGTGGKFAYGYTF. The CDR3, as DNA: TGTGCCAGCAGTTACCGAACAGGGGGGACAGGGGGTAAGTTTGCCTATGGCTACACCTTC.

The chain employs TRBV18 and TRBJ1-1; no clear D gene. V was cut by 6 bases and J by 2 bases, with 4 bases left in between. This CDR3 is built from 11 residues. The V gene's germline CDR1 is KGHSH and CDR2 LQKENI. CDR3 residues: CASSPNTEAFF. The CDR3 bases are TGTGCCAGCTCTCCTAACACTGAAGCTTTCTTT.

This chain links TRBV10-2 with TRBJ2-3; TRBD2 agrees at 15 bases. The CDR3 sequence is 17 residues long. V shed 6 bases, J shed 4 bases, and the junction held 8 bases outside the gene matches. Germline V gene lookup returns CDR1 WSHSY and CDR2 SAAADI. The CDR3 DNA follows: TGCGCCAGCAGACCCCGGACTAGCGGGGGGGTAGCAGATACGCAGTATTTT. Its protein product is CASRPRTSGGVADTQYF.

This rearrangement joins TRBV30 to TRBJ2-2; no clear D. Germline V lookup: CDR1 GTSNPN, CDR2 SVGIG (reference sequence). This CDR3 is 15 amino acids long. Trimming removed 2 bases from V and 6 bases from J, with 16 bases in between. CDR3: CAWSPRGLYAGELFF. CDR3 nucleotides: TGTGCCTGGAGTCCCCGAGGCCTCTACGCCGGGGAGCTGTTTTTT.

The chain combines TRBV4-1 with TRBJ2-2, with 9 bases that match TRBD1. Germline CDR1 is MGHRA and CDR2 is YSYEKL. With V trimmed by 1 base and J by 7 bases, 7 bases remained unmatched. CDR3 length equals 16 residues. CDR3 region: CASSQGQQGAGGELFF. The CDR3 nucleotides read TGCGCCAGCAGCCAAGGTCAACAGGGGGCCGGCGGGGAGCTGTTTTTT.

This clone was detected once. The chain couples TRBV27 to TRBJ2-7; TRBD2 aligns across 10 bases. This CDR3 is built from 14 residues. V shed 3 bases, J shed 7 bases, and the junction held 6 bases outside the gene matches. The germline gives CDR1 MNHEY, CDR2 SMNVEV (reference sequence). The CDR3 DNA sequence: TGTGCCAGCAGTTTGCTAGCGGGGGCTGGGGAGCAGTACTTC. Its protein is CASSLLAGAGEQYF.

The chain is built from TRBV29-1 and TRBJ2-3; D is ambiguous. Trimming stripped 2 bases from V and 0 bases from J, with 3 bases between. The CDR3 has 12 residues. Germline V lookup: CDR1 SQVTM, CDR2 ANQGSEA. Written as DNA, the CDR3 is TGCAGCGTTGAATATAGCACAGATACGCAGTATTTT. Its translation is CSVEYSTDTQYF.

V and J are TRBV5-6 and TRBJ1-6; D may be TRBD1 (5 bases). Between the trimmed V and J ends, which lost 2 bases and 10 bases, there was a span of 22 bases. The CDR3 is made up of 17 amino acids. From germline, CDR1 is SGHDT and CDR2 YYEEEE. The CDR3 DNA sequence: TGTGCCAGCAGCTTCTTGGGGCAAAATATCGGGGGGTCACCCCTCCACTTT. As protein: CASSFLGQNIGGSPLHF. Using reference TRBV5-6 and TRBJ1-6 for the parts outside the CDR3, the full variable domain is DAGVTQSPTHLIKTRGQQVTLRCSPKSGHDTVSWYQQALGQGPQFIFQYYEEEERQRGNFPDRFSGHQFPNYSSELNVNALLLGDSALYLCASSFLGQNIGGSPLHFGNGTRLTVT.

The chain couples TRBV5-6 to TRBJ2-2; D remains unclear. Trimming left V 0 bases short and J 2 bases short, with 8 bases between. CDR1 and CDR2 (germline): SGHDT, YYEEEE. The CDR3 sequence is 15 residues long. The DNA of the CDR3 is TGTGCCAGCAGCTTGGAATTCGTTAACACCGGGGAGCTGTTTTTT. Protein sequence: CASSLEFVNTGELFF.

The CDR3, as DNA: TGCGCCAGCAGCCAAGAAGAGACAGGGATCTCTGGGGCCAACGTCCTGACTTTC. Its protein is CASSQEETGISGANVLTF. The chain joins TRBV4-3 to TRBJ2-6; TRBD1 aligns across 7 bases. The CDR3 contains 18 residues. Trimming removed 0 bases from V and 0 bases from J; junction bases left unmatched: 5. CDR1 and CDR2 (germline): LGHNA, YSLEER.

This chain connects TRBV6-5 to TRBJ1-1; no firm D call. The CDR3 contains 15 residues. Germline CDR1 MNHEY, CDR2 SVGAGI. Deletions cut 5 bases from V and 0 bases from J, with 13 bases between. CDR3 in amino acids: CASSTPGLLNTEAFF. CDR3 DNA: TGTGCCAGCAGTACCCCCGGACTTCTGAACACTGAAGCTTTCTTT.

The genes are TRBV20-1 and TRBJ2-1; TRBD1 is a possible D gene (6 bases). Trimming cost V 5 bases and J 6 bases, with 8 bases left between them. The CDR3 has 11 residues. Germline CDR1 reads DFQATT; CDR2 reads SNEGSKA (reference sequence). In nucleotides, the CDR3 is TGCAGTGCTGAGGACAGCAATGAGCAGTTCTTC. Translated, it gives CSAEDSNEQFF.

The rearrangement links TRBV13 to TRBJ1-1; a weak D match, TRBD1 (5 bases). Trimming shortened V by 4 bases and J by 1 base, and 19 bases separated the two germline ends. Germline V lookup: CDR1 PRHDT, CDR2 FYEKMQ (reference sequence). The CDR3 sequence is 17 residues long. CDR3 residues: CASSSAVGGATNTEAFF. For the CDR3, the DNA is TGTGCCAGCAGCTCCGCCGTGGGGGGAGCGACGAACACTGAAGCTTTCTTT. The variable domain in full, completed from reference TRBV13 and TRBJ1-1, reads AAGVIQSPRHLIKEKRETATLKCYPIPRHDTVYWYQQGPGQDPQFLISFYEKMQSDKGSIPDRFSAQQFSDYHSELNMSSLELGDSALYFCASSSAVGGATNTEAFFGQGTRLTVV.

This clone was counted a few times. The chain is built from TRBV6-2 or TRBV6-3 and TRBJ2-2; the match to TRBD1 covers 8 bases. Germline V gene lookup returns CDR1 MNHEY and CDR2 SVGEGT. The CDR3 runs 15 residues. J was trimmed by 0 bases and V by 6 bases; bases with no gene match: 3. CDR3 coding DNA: TGTGCCAGCAGCTCGGACAGGGCGAACACCGGGGAGCTGTTTTTT. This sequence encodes CASSSDRANTGELFF.